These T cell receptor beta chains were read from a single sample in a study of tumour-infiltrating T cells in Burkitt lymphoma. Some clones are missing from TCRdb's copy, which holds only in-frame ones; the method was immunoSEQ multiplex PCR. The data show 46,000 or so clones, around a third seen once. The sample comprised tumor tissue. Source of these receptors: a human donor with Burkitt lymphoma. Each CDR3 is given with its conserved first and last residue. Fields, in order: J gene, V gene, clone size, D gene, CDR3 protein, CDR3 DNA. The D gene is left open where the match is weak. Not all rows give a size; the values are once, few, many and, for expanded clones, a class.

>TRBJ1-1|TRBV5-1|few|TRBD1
CASTLRTGGYTEAFF
TGCGCCAGCACCCTCCGGACAGGGGGCTACACTGAAGCTTTCTTT
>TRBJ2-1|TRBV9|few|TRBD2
CASSVVAGGTSWNEQFF
TGTGCCAGCAGCGTAGTAGCGGGGGGTACGTCGTGGAATGAGCAGTTCTTC
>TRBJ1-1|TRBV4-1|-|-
CASSQEWLRGPTEAFF
TGCGCCAGCAGCCAAGAATGGTTGCGGGGGCCCACTGAAGCTTTCTTT
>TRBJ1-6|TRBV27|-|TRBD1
CASSLDRLLTSPLHF
TGTGCCAGCAGTCTGGACAGGCTTTTAACCTCACCCCTCCACTTT
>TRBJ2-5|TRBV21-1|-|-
CASSIARRGSEETQYF
TGTGCCAGCAGCATAGCCAGACGGGGCAGTGAAGAGACCCAGTACTTC
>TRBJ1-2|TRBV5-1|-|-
CASSLAPGLGDGYTF
TGCGCCAGCAGCTTGGCGCCAGGGTTAGGAGATGGCTACACCTTC
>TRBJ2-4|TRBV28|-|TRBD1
CASLPRDRGNIQYF
TGTGCCAGCCTTCCCCGGGACAGGGGAAACATTCAGTACTTC
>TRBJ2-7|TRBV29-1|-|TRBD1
CSVAGSDRGGEEQYF
TGCAGCGTTGCAGGGTCGGACAGGGGGGGAGAAGAGCAGTACTTC
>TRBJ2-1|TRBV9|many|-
CASSAPSRSGEPLSDEQFF
TGTGCCAGCAGCGCCCCTTCCCGTTCAGGGGAACCGTTGTCCGATGAGCAGTTCTTC
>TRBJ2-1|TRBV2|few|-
CASSAREKPGDEQFF
TGTGCCAGCAGTGCACGGGAGAAGCCTGGGGATGAGCAGTTCTTC
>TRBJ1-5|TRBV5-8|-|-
CASSLVVSQPQHF
TGTGCCAGCAGCTTGGTTGTGAGTCAGCCCCAGCATTTT
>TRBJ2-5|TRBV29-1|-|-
CSVDGSKGGETQYF
TGCAGCGTTGACGGGTCGAAAGGAGGAGAGACCCAGTACTTC
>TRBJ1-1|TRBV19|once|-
CASSIQGNTEAFF
TGTGCCAGTAGTATACAGGGGAACACTGAAGCTTTCTTT
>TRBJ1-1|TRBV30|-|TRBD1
CAWSRTGTEAFF
TGTGCCTGGAGTAGGACAGGGACTGAAGCTTTCTTT
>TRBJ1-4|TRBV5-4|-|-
CASSLRGAHIEKLFF
TGTGCCAGCAGCTTGAGGGGGGCGCATATTGAAAAACTGTTTTTT
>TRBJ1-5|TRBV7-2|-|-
CASSPRPGGQPQHF
TGTGCCAGCAGCCCCCGACCGGGGGGGCAGCCCCAGCATTTT
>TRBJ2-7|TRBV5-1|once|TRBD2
CASSFTSGDRYEQYF
TGCGCCAGCAGCTTTACTAGCGGGGACCGCTACGAGCAGTACTTC
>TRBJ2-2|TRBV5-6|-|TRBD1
CASSLYRGRFTGELFF
TGTGCCAGCAGCTTGTACAGGGGGCGATTCACCGGGGAGCTGTTTTTT
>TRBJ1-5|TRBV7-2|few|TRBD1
CASSLDRGNQPQHF
TGTGCCAGCAGCTTGGACAGGGGCAATCAGCCCCAGCATTTT
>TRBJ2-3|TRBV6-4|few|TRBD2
CAGLAGGPDTQYF
TGTGCCGGACTAGCGGGGGGGCCGGATACGCAGTATTTT
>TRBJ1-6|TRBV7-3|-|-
CASSFNADRTSPLHF
TGTGCCAGCAGCTTCAACGCTGACAGGACTTCACCCCTCCACTTT
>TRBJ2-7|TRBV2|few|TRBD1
CASKLRAQGQASSYEQYF
TGTGCCAGCAAGTTAAGGGCCCAGGGACAGGCCTCCTCCTACGAGCAGTACTTC
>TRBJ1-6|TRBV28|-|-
CASSDRVMALHF
TGTGCCAGCAGCGACCGGGTGATGGCCCTCCACTTT